This passage covers 22 T cell receptor beta chains from one sample sequenced in a study of blood T cell repertoires in COVID-19. Using immunoSEQ multiplex PCR, the repertoire was profiled, and TCRdb retains in-frame clones only, with some absent. This sample has under 50,000 clones; over 85% occur once, and the top ten carry roughly 20%. The sample consisted of peripheral blood. These receptors were collected from a man between 70 and 80 years old with active COVID-19.

The chain combines TRBV4-1 with TRBJ2-7; maybe TRBD2 (6 bases). Trimming took off 6 bases at V and 1 base at J, with 10 bases between the two ends. Germline lookup yields CDR1 MGHRA and CDR2 YSYEKL. CDR3 length equals 13 residues. CDR3 sequence (DNA): TGCGCCAGCAGTCCGGGAGTTTCCTACGAGCAGTACTTC. It yields the protein CASSPGVSYEQYF.

V usage is TRBV7-8 and J usage is TRBJ2-1; 12 bases fit TRBD2. CDR3 length: 16 residues. The junction had 7 bases not matched to a gene; V was cut back by 3 bases and J by 7 bases. Germline CDR1 reads SGHVS; CDR2 reads FQNEAQ. This CDR3 reads CASSFLAGGPWNEQFF. CDR3 nucleotide sequence: TGTGCCAGCAGCTTTCTAGCGGGAGGGCCGTGGAATGAGCAGTTCTTC.

This sequence joins TRBV6-2 or TRBV6-3 and TRBJ2-1, with TRBD2 identical over 7 bases. J lost 10 bases, V lost 5 bases, and 5 bases had no gene match. Germline CDR1 and CDR2: MNHEY and SVGEGT. The CDR3 consists of 12 residues. The CDR3 protein is CASSGTTPEQFF. For the CDR3, the DNA is TGTGCCAGCAGTGGGACTACTCCCGAGCAGTTCTTC.

The chain is built from TRBV3-1 (or the pseudogene TRBV3-2) and TRBJ1-2; D ambiguous. CDR1 and CDR2 from the germline V gene are LGHDT and YNNKEL (reference sequence). The CDR3 runs 13 residues. Trimming pared 1 base from V and 2 bases from J, leaving 5 bases between. DNA of the CDR3: TGTGCCAGCAGCCAAGTCAGGAACTATGGCTACACCTTC. Translating it yields CASSQVRNYGYTF.

V gene TRBV5-5 combines with J gene TRBJ1-6; no definite D call. This CDR3 comprises 14 residues. Trimming took off 0 bases at V and 9 bases at J, with 10 bases between the two ends. Germline CDR1 SGHKS, CDR2 YYEKEE (reference sequence). DNA of the CDR3: TGTGCCAGCAGCTTGGAGCCGGGAGGTTCACCCCTCCACTTT. Translation: CASSLEPGGSPLHF.

The chain couples TRBV15 to TRBJ2-7, with D possibly being TRBD2 (6 bases). The germline V gene encodes CDR1 LNHNV and CDR2 YYDKDF (reference sequence). V dropped 5 bases and J dropped 9 bases, with 17 bases sitting between them. The CDR3 is made up of 13 amino acids. The CDR3 region is CATSAGTPGGQYF. CDR3 DNA sequence: TGTGCCACCAGCGCCGGGACTCCCGGCGGGCAGTACTTC.

The chain links TRBV9 to TRBJ1-2; tentative D call: TRBD1 (6 bases). V was trimmed by 0 bases and J by 7 bases, leaving 10 bases between them. Germline V CDR1 and CDR2: SGDLS, YYNGEE. CDR3 length equals 13 residues. The CDR3 spells CASSVGPGVGYTF. The CDR3 DNA follows: TGTGCCAGCAGCGTAGGACCAGGGGTTGGCTACACCTTC.

J is TRBJ1-3 and V is TRBV15, with D uncertain. CDR1 is LNHNV and CDR2 is YYDKDF in the germline V gene (reference sequence). This CDR3 spans 13 amino acids. V lost 3 bases, J lost 5 bases, and 8 bases lay in between. The CDR3 DNA reads TGTGCCACCAGCAGCCTGAGCCGAAACACCATATATTTT. Encoded protein: CATSSLSRNTIYF.

This clone was counted a single time. The rearrangement uses TRBV5-4 and TRBJ2-1; possibly TRBD1 for D (6 bases). V shed 2 bases and J shed 1 base, with 13 bases lying between them. The CDR3 contains 16 residues. Germline loops: CDR1 SGHNT, CDR2 YYREEE (reference sequence). The CDR3 DNA follows: TGTGCCAGCAGCTTAGGGGGAGCGAGGTCCTACAATGAGCAGTTCTTC. Protein sequence: CASSLGGARSYNEQFF.

This clone occurred once. The V gene is TRBV7-2, the J gene TRBJ2-1; D gene unclear. Trimming took off 2 bases at V and 6 bases at J, with 14 bases between the two ends. The length of the CDR3 is 15 residues. Germline CDR1 is SGHTA and CDR2 is FQGNSA. CDR3 nucleotide sequence: TGTGCCAGCAGCTTAATTGCACCGGGTGGCAATGAGCAGTTCTTC. Its translation: CASSLIAPGGNEQFF.

V usage is TRBV6-5 and J usage is TRBJ1-5, with D hard to call. CDR1 is MNHEY, CDR2 SVGAGI, per germline. The CDR3 is 12 residues long. V was clipped by 6 bases and J by 9 bases, with 12 bases between them. The CDR3 DNA reads as TGTGCCAGCAGATCCCCCAGCGGGCCCCAGCATTTT. Protein product: CASRSPSGPQHF.

The J gene is TRBJ1-1, the V gene TRBV18; 9 nucleotides match TRBD1. The CDR3 totals 14 residues. Per germline, CDR1 KGHSH and CDR2 LQKENI. The J segment lost 5 bases and the V segment lost 4 bases, leaving 5 bases of the junction unmatched. The CDR3 DNA follows: TGTGCCAGCTCACTGACAGGGGGGGTAACTGAAGCTTTCTTT. Translation: CASSLTGGVTEAFF.

V gene TRBV7-2 combines with J gene TRBJ1-2, with 7 positions matching TRBD1. V lost 0 bases to trimming and J lost 4 bases; unmatched junction nucleotides: 2. Germline-derived CDR1 and CDR2 are SGHTA and FQGNSA. This CDR3 has 14 residues. The CDR3 nucleotides read TGTGCCAGCAGCTTAGCGGGGACAGCCTATGGCTACACCTTC. Translation: CASSLAGTAYGYTF.

This sequence joins TRBV27 and TRBJ2-7; weak D call: TRBD2 (6 bases). Germline CDR1 MNHEY, CDR2 SMNVEV (reference sequence). The CDR3 is 16 residues long. Trimming cost V 6 bases and J 4 bases, with 22 bases left between them. The CDR3, as DNA: TGTGCCAGCAGAACCGGCGGCGGGGCCCCCCTTTACGAGCAGTACTTC. Translation gives CASRTGGGAPLYEQYF.

The chain has TRBV24-1 and TRBJ2-5; a weak D match, TRBD1 (6 bases). V was trimmed by 0 bases and J by 4 bases, leaving 11 bases between them. The CDR3 consists of 15 residues. Germline CDR1 KGHDR, CDR2 SFDVKD. CDR3 amino acids: CATSDLTGRRETQYF. The CDR3 bases are TGTGCCACCAGTGATTTGACAGGGCGCCGAGAGACCCAGTACTTC.

In its sample, this clone was seen a few times. The rearrangement uses TRBV11-3 and TRBJ1-4; D is ambiguous. V lost 8 bases and J 2 bases, leaving 15 bases between the germline ends. This CDR3 region has 15 residues. Germline lookup yields CDR1 SGHNT and CDR2 YENEEA. As DNA, the CDR3 is TGTGCCAGCCACCCCCTGGGGAGGACTAATGAAAAACTGTTTTTT. Encoded protein: CASHPLGRTNEKLFF. The full variable domain, its missing parts supplied by reference TRBV11-3 and TRBJ1-4, is EAGVVQSPRYKIIEKKQPVAFWCNPISGHNTLYWYLQNLGQGPELLIRYENEEAVDDSQLPKDRFSAERLKGVDSTLKIQPAELGDSAVYLCASHPLGRTNEKLFFGSGTQLSVL.

The gene calls are TRBV6-2 or TRBV6-3 and TRBJ2-1, with TRBD2 matching over 11 bases. The ends lost 2 bases at V and 2 bases at J; junction bases unmatched: 5. The CDR3 consists of 17 residues. Germline-derived CDR1 and CDR2 are MNHEY and SVGEGT. Written as DNA, the CDR3 is TGTGCCAGCAGTTACCCACTAGCGGGGGCGACCTACAATGAGCAGTTCTTC. Protein sequence: CASSYPLAGATYNEQFF.

V and J are TRBV5-6 and TRBJ2-5, with 8 nucleotides matching TRBD2. Germline V gene sequence: CDR1 SGHDT, CDR2 YYEEEE. V lost 4 bases to trimming and J lost 2 bases; unmatched junction nucleotides: 7. There are 15 residues in the CDR3. CDR3 DNA: TGTGCCAGCAGCCGGGGGGGACTACAACAAGAGACCCAGTACTTC. It translates to CASSRGGLQQETQYF.

CDR3 DNA sequence: TGCGCCAGCAGCCAAGTAGTCCGGGGGAGCAATCAGCCCCAGCATTTT. It codes for CASSQVVRGSNQPQHF. V is TRBV4-1 and J is TRBJ1-5; the D gene is possibly TRBD1 (5 bases). Deletions cut 1 base from V and 1 base from J, with 11 bases between. Germline CDR1 and CDR2: MGHRA and YSYEKL. This CDR3 is built from 16 residues.

This clone was detected only once. The V call is TRBV6-5, the J call TRBJ2-5, with a possible D match to TRBD2 (5 bases). This CDR3 is 12 amino acids long. Germline CDR1 MNHEY, CDR2 SVGAGI. The germline V and J ends were trimmed by 8 bases and 5 bases, with 12 bases remaining between them. The CDR3 loop is CASFTGKETQYF. DNA of the CDR3: TGTGCCAGCTTCACGGGAAAGGAGACCCAGTACTTC.

The chain links TRBV13 to TRBJ1-3; possibly TRBD1 for D (5 bases). Trimming pared 0 bases from V and 4 bases from J, leaving 10 bases between. CDR1 and CDR2 from the germline V gene are PRHDT and FYEKMQ (reference sequence). The CDR3 spans 15 residues. The CDR3 is CASSLGQAAGNTIYF. CDR3 coding DNA: TGTGCCAGCAGCTTAGGACAGGCGGCAGGAAACACCATATATTTT.

The chain employs TRBV18 and TRBJ2-7; D unclear. V was clipped by 3 bases and J by 6 bases, with 15 bases between them. The CDR3 length is 14 residues. Germline assignment: CDR1 KGHSH and CDR2 LQKENI. CDR3 DNA sequence: TGTGCCAGCTCACCGGCACAGACCCTATTCGAGCAGTACTTC. Translating gives CASSPAQTLFEQYF.